This is a list of T cell receptor beta chains from one sample in a study of PD-L1 blockade in urothelial cancer. Produced via immunoSEQ multiplex PCR; TCRdb's table is partial and in-frame only. The sample includes 100,000 to 150,000 clones, roughly 88% of them seen just once. Source: PBMCs, taken around atezolizumab (anti-PD-L1) treatment. The receptors shown here come from a man aged 45-60 years with urothelial cancer. CDR3s leave out the opening cysteine and the closing phenylalanine or tryptophan. Fields, in order: J gene, V gene, CDR3 protein.

TRBJ2-7	TRBV30	AWSWDREFDEQY
TRBJ2-7	TRBV30	AWSINYEQY
TRBJ2-6	TRBV28	ASSMAGQLLANVLT
TRBJ2-6	TRBV27	ASTRTGGAGANVLT
TRBJ1-1	TRBV13	ASSIRDRALNTEAF
TRBJ2-5	TRBV7-8	ASSLVGTGDQETQY
TRBJ2-3	TRBV5-6	ASSLRAGSRDTQY
TRBJ2-2	TRBV2	AFSLADTGELF
TRBJ1-6	TRBV14	ASSHRDSNSPLH
TRBJ1-1	TRBV7-2	ASSLLTGYSAEAF
TRBJ1-6	TRBV7-3	ASSQGLGISPLH
TRBJ2-5	TRBV30	AWVFSGTSDQY
TRBJ1-1	TRBV20-1	TRGGGAF
TRBJ2-1	TRBV4-2	ASSQDSSNEQF
TRBJ2-2	TRBV5-6	ASSLFAEGYSFTGELF
TRBJ1-1	TRBV19	ASHRSMNTEAF
TRBJ2-5	TRBV7-2	ASSLGGPIGEETQY
TRBJ2-2	TRBV7-9	ASSIARVWAPQTGELF
TRBJ1-2	TRBV7-9	ASSSPGQLKGGYGYT
TRBJ1-5	TRBV19	ASSTVWGHSNQPQH
TRBJ2-2	TRBV27	ASSPSNTGELF
TRBJ1-5	TRBV19	ASRTTGGNSNQPQH
TRBJ2-7	TRBV11-2	ASSRTGQSYEQY